This TCR beta chain is from a study of blood T cell repertoires in COVID-19. Overall study: Material from acute and convalescent COVID-19 was sourced from the United States, Italy and Spain.

There are a few counts of this clone. The CDR3 is 14 residues long. Trimming removed 7 bases from V and 4 bases from J; junction bases left unmatched: 7. CDR1 is LNHDA, CDR2 SQIVND, per germline (reference sequence). Original analysis: Estimation of nucleated cell counts was performed using reference gene primer amplification. Sequenced by immunoSEQ multiplex PCR; TCRdb stores in-frame clones only, minus some. V and J calls and clone size come straight from that table; D and trimming were deduced from the DNA. The sample contains some 330,000 clones, roughly nine tenths of which appear only once. Those enrolled, adults aged roughly 18 to 95 years, came from 25 or so US areas.

V is TRBV19 and J is TRBJ1-5, with TRBD1 matching 7 bases. Sequenced material: PBMCs or T cells enriched from blood (not recorded which). The sequence came from a woman aged 25 to 39 who had recovered from COVID-19. CDR3 DNA: TGTGCCAGTACCCCGACAGGGCCTAATCAGCCCCAGCATTTT. The encoded protein is CASTPTGPNQPQHF.